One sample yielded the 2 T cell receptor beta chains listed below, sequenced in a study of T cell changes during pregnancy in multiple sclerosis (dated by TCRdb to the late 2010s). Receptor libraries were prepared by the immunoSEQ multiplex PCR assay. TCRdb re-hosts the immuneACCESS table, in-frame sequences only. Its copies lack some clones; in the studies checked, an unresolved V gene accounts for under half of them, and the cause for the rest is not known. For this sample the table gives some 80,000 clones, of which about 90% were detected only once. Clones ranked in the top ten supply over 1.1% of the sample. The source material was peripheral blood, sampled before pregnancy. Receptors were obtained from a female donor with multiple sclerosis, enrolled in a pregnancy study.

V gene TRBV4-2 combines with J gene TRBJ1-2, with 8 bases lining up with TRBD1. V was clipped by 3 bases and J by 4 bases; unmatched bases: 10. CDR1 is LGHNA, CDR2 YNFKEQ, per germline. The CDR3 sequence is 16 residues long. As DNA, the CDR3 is TGTGCCAGCAGCCAGGAGCAGGGGGCGCGGATCTATGGCTACACCTTC. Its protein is CASSQEQGARIYGYTF.

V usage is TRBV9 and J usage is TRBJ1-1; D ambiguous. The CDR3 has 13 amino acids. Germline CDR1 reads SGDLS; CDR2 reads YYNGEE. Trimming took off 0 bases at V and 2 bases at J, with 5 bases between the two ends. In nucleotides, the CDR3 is TGTGCCAGCAGCGTAGGGGCAAACACTGAAGCTTTCTTT. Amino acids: CASSVGANTEAFF.